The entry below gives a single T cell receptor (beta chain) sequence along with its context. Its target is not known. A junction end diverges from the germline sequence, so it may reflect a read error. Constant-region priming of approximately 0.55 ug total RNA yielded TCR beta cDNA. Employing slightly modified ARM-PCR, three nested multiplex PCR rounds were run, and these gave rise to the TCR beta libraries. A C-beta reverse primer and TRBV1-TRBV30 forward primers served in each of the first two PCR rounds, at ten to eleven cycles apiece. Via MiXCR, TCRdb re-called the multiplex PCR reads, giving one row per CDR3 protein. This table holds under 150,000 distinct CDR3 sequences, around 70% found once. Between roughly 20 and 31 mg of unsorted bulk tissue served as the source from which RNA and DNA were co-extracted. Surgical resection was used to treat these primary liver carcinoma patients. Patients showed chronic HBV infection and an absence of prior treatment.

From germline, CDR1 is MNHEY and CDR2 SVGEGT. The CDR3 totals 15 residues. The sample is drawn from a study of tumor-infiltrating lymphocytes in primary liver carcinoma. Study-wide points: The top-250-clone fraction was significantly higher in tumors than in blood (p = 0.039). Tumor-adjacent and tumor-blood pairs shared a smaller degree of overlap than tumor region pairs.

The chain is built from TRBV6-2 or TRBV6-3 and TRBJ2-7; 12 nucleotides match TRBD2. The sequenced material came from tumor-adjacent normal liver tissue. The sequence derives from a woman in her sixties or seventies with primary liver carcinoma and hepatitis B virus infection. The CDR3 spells CPSSDGTSGFYEQYF. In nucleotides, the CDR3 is TGTCCCAGCAGTGACGGGACTAGCGGGTTCTACGAGCAGTACTTC.